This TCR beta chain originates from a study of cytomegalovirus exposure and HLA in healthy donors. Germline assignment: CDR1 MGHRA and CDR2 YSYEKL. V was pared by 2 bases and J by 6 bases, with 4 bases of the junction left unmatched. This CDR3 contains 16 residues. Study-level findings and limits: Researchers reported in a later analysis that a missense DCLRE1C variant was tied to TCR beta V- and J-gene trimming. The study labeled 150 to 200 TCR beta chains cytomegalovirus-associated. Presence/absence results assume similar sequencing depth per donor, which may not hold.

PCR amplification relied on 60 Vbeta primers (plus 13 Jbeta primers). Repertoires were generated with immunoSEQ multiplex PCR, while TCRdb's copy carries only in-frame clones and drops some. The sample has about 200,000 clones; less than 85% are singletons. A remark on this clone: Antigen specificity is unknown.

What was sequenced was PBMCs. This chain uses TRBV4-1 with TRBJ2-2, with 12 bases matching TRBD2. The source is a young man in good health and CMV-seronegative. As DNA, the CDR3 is TGCGCCAGCAGCCAACCGACTAGCGGGAGATCCGGGGAGCTGTTTTTT. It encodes CASSQPTSGRSGELFF.